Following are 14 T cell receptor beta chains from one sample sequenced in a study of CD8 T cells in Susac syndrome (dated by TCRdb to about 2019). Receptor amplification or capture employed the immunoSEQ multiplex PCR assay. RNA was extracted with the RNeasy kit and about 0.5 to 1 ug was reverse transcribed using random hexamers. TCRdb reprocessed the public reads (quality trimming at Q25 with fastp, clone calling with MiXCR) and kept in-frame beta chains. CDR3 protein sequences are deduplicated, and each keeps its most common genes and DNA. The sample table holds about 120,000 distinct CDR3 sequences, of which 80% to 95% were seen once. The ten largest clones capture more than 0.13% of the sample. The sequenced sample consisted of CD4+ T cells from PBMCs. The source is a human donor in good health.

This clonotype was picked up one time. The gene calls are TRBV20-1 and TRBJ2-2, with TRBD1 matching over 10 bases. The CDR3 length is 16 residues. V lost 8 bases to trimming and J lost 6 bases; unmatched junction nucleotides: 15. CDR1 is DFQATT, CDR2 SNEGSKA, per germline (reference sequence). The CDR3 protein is CSQDHYRTGGPGELFF. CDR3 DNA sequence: TGCAGTCAGGACCATTATCGGACAGGGGGGCCCGGGGAGCTGTTTTTT.

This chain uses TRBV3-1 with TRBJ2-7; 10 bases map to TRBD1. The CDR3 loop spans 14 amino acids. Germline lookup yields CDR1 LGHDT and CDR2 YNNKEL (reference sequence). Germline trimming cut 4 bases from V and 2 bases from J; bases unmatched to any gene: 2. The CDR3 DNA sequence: TGTGCCAGCAGCCGGGACAGGGGACCCTACGAGCAGTACTTC. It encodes CASSRDRGPYEQYF.

The CDR3 DNA is TGTGCCAGCAGGGCTAGCGGCAGCACAGATACGCAGTATTTT. Amino acid sequence: CASRASGSTDTQYF. The gene calls are TRBV2 and TRBJ2-3, with 7 bases lining up with TRBD2. Losses at the gene ends were 6 bases for V and 0 bases for J; bases not matched to a gene: 3. This CDR3 contains 14 residues. CDR1 SNHLY and CDR2 FYNNEI come from the germline V gene.

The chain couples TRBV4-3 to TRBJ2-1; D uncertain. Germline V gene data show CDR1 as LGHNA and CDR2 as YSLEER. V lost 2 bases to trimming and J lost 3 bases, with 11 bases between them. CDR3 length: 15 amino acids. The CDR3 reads CASSQRSTDYNEQFF. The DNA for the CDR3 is TGCGCCAGCAGCCAAAGGTCGACGGACTACAATGAGCAGTTCTTC.

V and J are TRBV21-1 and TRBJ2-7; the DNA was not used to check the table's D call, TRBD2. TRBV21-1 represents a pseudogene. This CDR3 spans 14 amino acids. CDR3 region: CASRPLAKSNEQYF. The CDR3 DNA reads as TGTGCCAGCAGGCCCCTAGCGAAAAGCAACGAGCAGTACTTC.

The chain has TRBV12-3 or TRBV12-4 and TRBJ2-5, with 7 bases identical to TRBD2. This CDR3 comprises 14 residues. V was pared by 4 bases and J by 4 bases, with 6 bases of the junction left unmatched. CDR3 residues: CASSSAGVRETQYF. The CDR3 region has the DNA TGTGCCAGCAGTTCCGCGGGAGTGCGAGAGACCCAGTACTTC.

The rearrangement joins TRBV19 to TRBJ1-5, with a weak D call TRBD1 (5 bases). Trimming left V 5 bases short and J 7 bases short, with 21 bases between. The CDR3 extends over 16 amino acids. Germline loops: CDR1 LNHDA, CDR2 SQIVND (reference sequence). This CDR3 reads CASSEGTGASGQPQHF. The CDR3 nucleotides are TGTGCCAGTAGTGAAGGAACCGGGGCCTCAGGGCAGCCCCAGCATTTT.

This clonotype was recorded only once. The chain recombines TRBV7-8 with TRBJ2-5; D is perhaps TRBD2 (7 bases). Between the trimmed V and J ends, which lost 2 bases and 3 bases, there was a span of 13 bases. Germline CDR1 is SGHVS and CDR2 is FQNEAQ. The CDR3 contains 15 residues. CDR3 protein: CASSLIGGRKETQYF. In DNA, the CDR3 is TGTGCCAGCAGCTTAATCGGGGGGCGCAAAGAGACCCAGTACTTC. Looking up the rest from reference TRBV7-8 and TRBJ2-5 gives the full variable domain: GAGVSQSPRYKVAKRGQDVALRCDPISGHVSLFWYQQALGQGPEFLTYFQNEAQLDKSGLPSDRFFAERPEGSVSTLKIQRTQQEDSAVYLCASSLIGGRKETQYFGPGTRLLVL.

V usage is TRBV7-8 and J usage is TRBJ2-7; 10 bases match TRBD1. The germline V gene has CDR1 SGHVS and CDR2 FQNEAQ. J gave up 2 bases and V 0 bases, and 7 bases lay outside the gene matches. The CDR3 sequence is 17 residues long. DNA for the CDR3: TGTGCCAGCAGCTTAGCCGACAGGGGGCGGTGGGCCTACGAGCAGTACTTC. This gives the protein CASSLADRGRWAYEQYF.

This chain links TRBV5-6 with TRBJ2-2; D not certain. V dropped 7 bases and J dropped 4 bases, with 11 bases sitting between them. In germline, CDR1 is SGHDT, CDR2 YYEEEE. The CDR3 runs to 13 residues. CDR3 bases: TGTGCCAGCGAAGTGTCGCGCACCGGGGAGCTGTTTTTT. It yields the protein CASEVSRTGELFF.

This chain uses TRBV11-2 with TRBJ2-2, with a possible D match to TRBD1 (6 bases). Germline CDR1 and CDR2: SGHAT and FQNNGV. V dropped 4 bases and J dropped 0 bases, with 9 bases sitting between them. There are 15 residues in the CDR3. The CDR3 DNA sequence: TGTGCCAGCAGCTCGACAGGCGCGAACACCGGGGAGCTGTTTTTT. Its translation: CASSSTGANTGELFF.

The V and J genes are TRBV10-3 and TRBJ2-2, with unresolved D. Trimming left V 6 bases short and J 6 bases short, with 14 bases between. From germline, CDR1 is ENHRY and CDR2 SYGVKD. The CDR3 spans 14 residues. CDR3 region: CAIRPGPEAGELFF. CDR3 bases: TGTGCCATCAGGCCGGGCCCAGAGGCCGGGGAGCTGTTTTTT.

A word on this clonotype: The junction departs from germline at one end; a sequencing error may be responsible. The CDR3 here is CSVGQMNTEASF. As DNA, the CDR3 is TGCAGCGTTGGACAGATGAACACTGAAGCTTCCTTT. The chain links TRBV29-1 to TRBJ1-1; D is possibly TRBD1 (5 bases). Per the germline V gene, CDR1 is SQVTM and CDR2 is ANQGSEA. CDR3 length: 12 residues.

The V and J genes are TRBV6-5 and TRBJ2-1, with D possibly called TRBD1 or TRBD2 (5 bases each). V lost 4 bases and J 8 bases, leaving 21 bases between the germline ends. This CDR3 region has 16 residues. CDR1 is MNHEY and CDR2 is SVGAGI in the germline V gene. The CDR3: CASSSVPGRAFDEQFF. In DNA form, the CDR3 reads TGTGCCAGCAGTTCTGTGCCGGGACGGGCCTTTGATGAGCAGTTCTTC.